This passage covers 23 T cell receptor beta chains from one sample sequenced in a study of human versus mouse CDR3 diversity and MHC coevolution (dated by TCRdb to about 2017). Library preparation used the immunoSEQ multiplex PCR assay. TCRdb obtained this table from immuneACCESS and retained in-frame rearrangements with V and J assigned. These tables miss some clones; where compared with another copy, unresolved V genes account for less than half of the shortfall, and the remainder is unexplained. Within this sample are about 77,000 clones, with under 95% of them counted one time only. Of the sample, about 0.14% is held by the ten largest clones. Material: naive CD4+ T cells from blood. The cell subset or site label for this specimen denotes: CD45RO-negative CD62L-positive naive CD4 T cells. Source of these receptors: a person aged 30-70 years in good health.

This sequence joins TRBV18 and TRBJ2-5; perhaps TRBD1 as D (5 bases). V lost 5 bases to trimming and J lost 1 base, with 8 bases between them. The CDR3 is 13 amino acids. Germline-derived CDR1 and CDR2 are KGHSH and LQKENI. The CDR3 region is CASSRGTQETQYF. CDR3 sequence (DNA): TGTGCCAGCTCAAGGGGTACCCAAGAGACCCAGTACTTC.

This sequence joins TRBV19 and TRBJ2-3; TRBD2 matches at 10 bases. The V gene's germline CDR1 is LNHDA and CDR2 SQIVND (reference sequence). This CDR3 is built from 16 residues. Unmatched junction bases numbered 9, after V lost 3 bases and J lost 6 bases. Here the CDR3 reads CASSMERGGPWDTQYF. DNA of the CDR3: TGTGCCAGTAGTATGGAGCGGGGGGGCCCTTGGGATACGCAGTATTTT.

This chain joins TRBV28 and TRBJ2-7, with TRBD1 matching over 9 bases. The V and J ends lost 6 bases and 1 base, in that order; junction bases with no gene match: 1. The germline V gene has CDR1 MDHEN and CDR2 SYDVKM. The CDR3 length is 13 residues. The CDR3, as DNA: TGTGCCAGCAGGGGGACAGGGTCCTACGAGCAGTACTTC. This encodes CASRGTGSYEQYF.

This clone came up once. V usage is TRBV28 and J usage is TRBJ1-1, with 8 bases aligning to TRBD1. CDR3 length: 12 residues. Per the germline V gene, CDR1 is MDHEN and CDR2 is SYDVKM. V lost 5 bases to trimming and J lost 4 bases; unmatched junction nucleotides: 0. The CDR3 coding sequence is TGTGCCAGCAGTACAGGGGGCACTGAAGCTTTCTTT. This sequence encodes CASSTGGTEAFF.

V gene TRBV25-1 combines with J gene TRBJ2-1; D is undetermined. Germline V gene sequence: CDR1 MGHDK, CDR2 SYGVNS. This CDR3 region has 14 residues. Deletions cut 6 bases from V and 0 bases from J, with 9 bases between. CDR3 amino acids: CASRSDYSYNEQFF. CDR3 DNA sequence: TGTGCCAGCAGGAGCGATTACTCCTACAATGAGCAGTTCTTC.

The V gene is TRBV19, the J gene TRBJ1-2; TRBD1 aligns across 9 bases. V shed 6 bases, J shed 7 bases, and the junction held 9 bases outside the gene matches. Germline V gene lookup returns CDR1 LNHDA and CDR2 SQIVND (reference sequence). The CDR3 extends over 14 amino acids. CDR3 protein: CASRQEGQGSGYTF. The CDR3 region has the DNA TGTGCCAGTAGACAAGAGGGACAGGGCTCTGGCTACACCTTC.

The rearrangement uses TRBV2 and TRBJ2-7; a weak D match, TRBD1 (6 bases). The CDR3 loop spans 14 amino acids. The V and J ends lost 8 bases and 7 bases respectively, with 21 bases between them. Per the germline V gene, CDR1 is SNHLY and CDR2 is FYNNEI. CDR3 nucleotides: TGTGCCAGCTTGCTCCGGGACACGAAGATGGAGCAGTACTTC. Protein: CASLLRDTKMEQYF.

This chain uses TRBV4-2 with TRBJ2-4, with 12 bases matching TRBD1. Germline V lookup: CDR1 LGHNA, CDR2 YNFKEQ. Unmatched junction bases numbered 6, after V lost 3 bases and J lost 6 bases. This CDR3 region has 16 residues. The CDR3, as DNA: TGTGCCAGCAGCCAGGCGGGGGGACAGGGGGCAAACATTCAGTACTTC. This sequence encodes CASSQAGGQGANIQYF.

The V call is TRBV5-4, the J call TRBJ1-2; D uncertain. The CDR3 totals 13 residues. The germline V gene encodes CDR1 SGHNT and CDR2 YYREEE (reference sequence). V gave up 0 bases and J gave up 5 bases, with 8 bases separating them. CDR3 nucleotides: TGTGCCAGCAGCTTGGACAGTATGTATGGCTACACCTTC. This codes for CASSLDSMYGYTF.

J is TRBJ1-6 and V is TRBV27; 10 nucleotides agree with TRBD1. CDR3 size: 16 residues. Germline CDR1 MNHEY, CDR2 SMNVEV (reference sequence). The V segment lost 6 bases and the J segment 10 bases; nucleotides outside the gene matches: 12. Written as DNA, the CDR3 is TGTGCCAGCAGGGTTTCGACAGGGGGCTTAGGATCACCCCTCCACTTT. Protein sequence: CASRVSTGGLGSPLHF.

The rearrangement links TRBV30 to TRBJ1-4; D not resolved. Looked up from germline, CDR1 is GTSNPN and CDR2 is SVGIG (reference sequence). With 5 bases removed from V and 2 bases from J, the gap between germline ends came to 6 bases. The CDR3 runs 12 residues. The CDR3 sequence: CAWCGTNEKLFF. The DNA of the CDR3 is TGTGCCTGGTGCGGGACTAATGAAAAACTGTTTTTT.

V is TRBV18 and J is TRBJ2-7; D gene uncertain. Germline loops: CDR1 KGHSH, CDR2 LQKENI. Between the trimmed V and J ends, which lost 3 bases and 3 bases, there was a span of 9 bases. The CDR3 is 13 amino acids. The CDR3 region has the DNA TGTGCCAGCTCACCGACATCGGACTACGAGCAGTACTTC. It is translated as CASSPTSDYEQYF.

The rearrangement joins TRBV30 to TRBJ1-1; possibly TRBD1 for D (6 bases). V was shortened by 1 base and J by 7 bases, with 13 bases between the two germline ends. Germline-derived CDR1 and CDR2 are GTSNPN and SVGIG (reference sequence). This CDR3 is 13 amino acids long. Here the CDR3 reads CAWSARQGSEAFF. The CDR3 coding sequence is TGTGCCTGGAGTGCCAGGCAGGGGAGTGAAGCTTTCTTT.

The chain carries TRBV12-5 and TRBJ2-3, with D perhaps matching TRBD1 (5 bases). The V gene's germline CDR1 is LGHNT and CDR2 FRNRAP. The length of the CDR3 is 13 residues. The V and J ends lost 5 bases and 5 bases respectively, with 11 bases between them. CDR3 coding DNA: TGTGCTAGTGGTCAGGGTTCGGGAGATACGCAGTATTTT. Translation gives CASGQGSGDTQYF.

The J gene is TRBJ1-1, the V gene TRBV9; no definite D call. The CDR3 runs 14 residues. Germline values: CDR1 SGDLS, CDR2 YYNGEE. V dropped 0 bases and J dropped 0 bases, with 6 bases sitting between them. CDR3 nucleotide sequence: TGTGCCAGCAGCGTAGACCCTATGAACACTGAAGCTTTCTTT. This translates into CASSVDPMNTEAFF.

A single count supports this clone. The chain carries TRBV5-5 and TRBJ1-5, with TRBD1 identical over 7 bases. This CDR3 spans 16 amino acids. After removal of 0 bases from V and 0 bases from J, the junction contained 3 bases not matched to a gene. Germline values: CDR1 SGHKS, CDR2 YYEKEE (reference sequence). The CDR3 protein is CASSLGDSYSNQPQHF. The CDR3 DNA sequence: TGTGCCAGCAGCTTGGGGGACAGCTATAGCAATCAGCCCCAGCATTTT.

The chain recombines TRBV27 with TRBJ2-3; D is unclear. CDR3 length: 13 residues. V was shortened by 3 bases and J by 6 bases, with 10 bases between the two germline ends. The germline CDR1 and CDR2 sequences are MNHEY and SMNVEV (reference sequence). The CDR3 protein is CASSFLSRDTQYF. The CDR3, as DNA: TGTGCCAGCAGTTTTCTGAGTCGGGATACGCAGTATTTT.

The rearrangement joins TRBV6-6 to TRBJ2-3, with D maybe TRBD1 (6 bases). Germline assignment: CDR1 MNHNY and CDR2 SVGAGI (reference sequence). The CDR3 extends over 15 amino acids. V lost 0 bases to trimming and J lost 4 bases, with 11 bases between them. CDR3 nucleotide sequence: TGTGCCAGCAGTTACTCCACAGGGTGGGCAGATACGCAGTATTTT. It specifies CASSYSTGWADTQYF.

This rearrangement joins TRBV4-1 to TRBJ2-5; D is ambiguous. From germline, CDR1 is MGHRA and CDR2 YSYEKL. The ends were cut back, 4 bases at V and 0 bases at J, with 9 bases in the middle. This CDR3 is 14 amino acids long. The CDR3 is CASSPAPYQETQYF. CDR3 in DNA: TGCGCCAGCAGCCCCGCGCCGTACCAAGAGACCCAGTACTTC.

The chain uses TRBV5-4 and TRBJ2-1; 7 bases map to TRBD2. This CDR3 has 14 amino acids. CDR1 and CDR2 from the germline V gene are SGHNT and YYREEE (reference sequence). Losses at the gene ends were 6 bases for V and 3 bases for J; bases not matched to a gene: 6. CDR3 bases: TGTGCCAGCACCCGGGAGGCCCACTACAATGAGCAGTTCTTC. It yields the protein CASTREAHYNEQFF.

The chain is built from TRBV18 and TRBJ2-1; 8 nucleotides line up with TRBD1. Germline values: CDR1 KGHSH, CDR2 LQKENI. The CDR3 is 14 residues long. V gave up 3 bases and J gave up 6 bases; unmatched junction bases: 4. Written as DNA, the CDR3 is TGTGCCAGCTCACCTCGGACAGGGTTCAATGAGCAGTTCTTC. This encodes CASSPRTGFNEQFF.

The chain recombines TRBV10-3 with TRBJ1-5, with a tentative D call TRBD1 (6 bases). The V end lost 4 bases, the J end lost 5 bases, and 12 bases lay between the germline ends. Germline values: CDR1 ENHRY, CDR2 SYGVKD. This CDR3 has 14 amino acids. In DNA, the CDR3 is TGTGCCATCAGTGCTGGGGGCGTTGATCAGCCCCAGCATTTT. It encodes CAISAGGVDQPQHF.

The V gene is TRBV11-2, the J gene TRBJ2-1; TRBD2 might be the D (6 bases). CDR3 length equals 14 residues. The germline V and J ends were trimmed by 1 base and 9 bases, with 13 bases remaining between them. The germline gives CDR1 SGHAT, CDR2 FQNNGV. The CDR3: CASSLGPRESEQFF. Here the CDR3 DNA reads TGTGCCAGCAGCTTAGGCCCTCGGGAGAGTGAGCAGTTCTTC. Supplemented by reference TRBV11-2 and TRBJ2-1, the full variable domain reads EAGVAQSPRYKIIEKRQSVAFWCNPISGHATLYWYQQILGQGPKLLIQFQNNGVVDDSQLPKDRFSAERLKGVDSTLKIQPAKLEDSAVYLCASSLGPRESEQFFGPGTRLTVL.